This T cell receptor (beta chain) was captured in a study of blood T cell repertoires in COVID-19. Across the study: Both acute and convalescent COVID-19 samples were obtained from the United States, Italy and Spain. The analysed material was cDNA or gDNA that came from T cells, B-cell-depleted T cells, or PBMCs.

This clone occurred a few times. Germline V gene lookup returns CDR1 LNHDA and CDR2 SQIVND (reference sequence). V was cut by 5 bases and J by 6 bases, with 17 bases left in between. The CDR3 contains 15 residues. As handled by the study authors: Estimation of nucleated cell counts was performed using reference gene primer amplification. Assay used: immunoSEQ multiplex PCR; TCRdb lists only in-frame clones, some missing. V and J calls and clone size follow that table, whereas D and trimming were derived from the DNA. The sample consists of some 160,000 clones, more than 75% of them appearing once. This clonotype was sampled from a man younger than 35 with acute or convalescent COVID-19. The sequenced material came from peripheral blood. V is TRBV19 and J is TRBJ2-1; D is possibly TRBD2 (6 bases). The DNA for the CDR3 is TGTGCCAGTAGTCCACAGACGAAGGGAGGCAATGAGCAGTTCTTC. The encoded protein is CASSPQTKGGNEQFF.